This record looks at one T cell receptor (beta chain) sequence and its context. In the authors' workflow: Counts of nucleated cells, estimated from reference gene primer amplification, were obtained. Using immunoSEQ multiplex PCR, the repertoire was profiled, and TCRdb retains in-frame clones only, with some absent. V, J and clone size are those of that table, while D and trimming were read from the DNA. The data show roughly 200,000 clones, 90% seen once. The sample comes from a study of blood T cell repertoires in COVID-19. Whole-study context: Acute and convalescent COVID-19 specimens originated in the United States, Italy and Spain. The cDNA or gDNA used as material had been derived from T cells, B-cell-depleted T cells, or PBMCs.

The sequencing input was peripheral blood. This TCR was sampled from a man aged 50-60 years with acute or convalescent COVID-19.

The CDR3 DNA is TGTGCCAGCAGCTTGTTCTTCGACTCGAACACTGAAGCTTTCTTT. This codes for CASSLFFDSNTEAFF. The chain is built from TRBV5-5 and TRBJ1-1, with no clear D. From germline, CDR1 is SGHKS and CDR2 YYEKEE (reference sequence). The CDR3 is 15 residues long. V gave up 1 base and J gave up 1 base, with 11 bases separating them.